This entry lists 24 T cell receptor beta chains sequenced from one sample in a study of OX40 agonist ivuxolimab in advanced cancers. Measured with immunoSEQ multiplex PCR; TCRdb has only the in-frame clones, and not every one. The sample lists around 67,000 clones; around 90% were seen once. Sequenced material: CD4+ or CD8+ T cells sorted from blood, taken in a trial of the OX40 agonist ivuxolimab. The receptors derive from an adult with an advanced solid tumor such as melanoma, head and neck, liver or kidney cancer.

The chain has TRBV28 and TRBJ2-7; no definite D call. This CDR3 is built from 14 residues. Per germline, CDR1 MDHEN and CDR2 SYDVKM. V was clipped by 6 bases and J by 9 bases, with 21 bases between them. The DNA for the CDR3 is TGTGCCAGCAGCTTCCCACAACACCCCCTCGGGCAGTACTTC. The encoded protein is CASSFPQHPLGQYF.

The chain uses TRBV7-8 and TRBJ1-4; D remains ambiguous. Germline values: CDR1 SGHVS, CDR2 FQNEAQ. This CDR3 comprises 15 residues. V gave up 2 bases and J gave up 8 bases, with 15 bases separating them. Here the CDR3 reads CASSLNGGFGEKLFF. CDR3 DNA sequence: TGTGCCAGCAGCTTAAATGGAGGGTTCGGCGAAAAACTGTTTTTT.

The sample holds one count of this clone. The chain has TRBV27 and TRBJ2-3; 7 bases map to TRBD1. V shed 6 bases and J 4 bases; nucleotides not matched to a gene: 13. Germline V lookup: CDR1 MNHEY, CDR2 SMNVEV (reference sequence). CDR3 size: 16 residues. In DNA, the CDR3 is TGTGCCAGCAGCTCCCCTTGGGACAGCCCCCCAGATACGCAGTATTTT. Translating gives CASSSPWDSPPDTQYF.

This chain connects TRBV6-5 to TRBJ2-7, with D perhaps matching TRBD1 or TRBD2 (5 bases each). The germline V gene has CDR1 MNHEY and CDR2 SVGAGI. Trimming took off 10 bases at V and 2 bases at J, with 12 bases between the two ends. The CDR3 covers 12 residues. The CDR3 is CATAGTAYEQYF. CDR3 nucleotides: TGTGCCACAGCAGGGACGGCCTACGAGCAGTACTTC.

This chain links TRBV28 with TRBJ1-2, with TRBD1 matching 9 bases. This CDR3 is 14 amino acids long. CDR1 is MDHEN, CDR2 SYDVKM, per germline. Trimming took 6 bases from V and 6 from J; bases not matched to a gene: 8. CDR3 in DNA: TGTGCCAGCAGGAACCGGGACAGGGTCCATGGCTACACCTTC. Translating it yields CASRNRDRVHGYTF.

The chain employs TRBV5-6 and TRBJ2-3; no clear D gene. The V and J ends lost 0 bases and 4 bases respectively, with 15 bases between them. CDR3 size: 16 residues. Germline lookup yields CDR1 SGHDT and CDR2 YYEEEE. Here the CDR3 DNA reads TGTGCCAGCAGCTTGGGATTGGGGTCAAGGGCAGATACGCAGTATTTT. It specifies CASSLGLGSRADTQYF.

The chain combines TRBV5-1 with TRBJ1-3; possible D gene TRBD1, 6 bases. This CDR3 comprises 16 residues. Germline CDR1 reads SGHRS; CDR2 reads YFSETQ. With 6 bases removed from V and 0 bases from J, the gap between germline ends came to 16 bases. CDR3 sequence: CASTEGTGSSGNTIYF. In nucleotides, the CDR3 is TGCGCCAGCACCGAAGGAACAGGGAGCTCTGGAAACACCATATATTTT.

This chain links TRBV5-1 with TRBJ1-4, with D perhaps matching TRBD1 (5 bases). The CDR3 has 15 residues. V gave up 4 bases and J gave up 14 bases, with 24 bases separating them. In germline, CDR1 is SGHRS, CDR2 YFSETQ. CDR3 coding DNA: TGCGCCAGCAGCGCCTTAGGGGCCCGGGCCGATGGTCTGTTTTTT. It specifies CASSALGARADGLFF.

The gene calls are TRBV7-2 and TRBJ2-2; 7 bases map to TRBD1. The trim removed 5 bases at V and 4 bases at J, leaving 10 bases unmatched. Germline-derived CDR1 and CDR2 are SGHTA and FQGNSA. The CDR3 consists of 16 residues. CDR3 amino acids: CASSPTGDRLTGELFF. The CDR3 DNA reads TGTGCCAGCAGCCCCACTGGGGACAGACTCACCGGGGAGCTGTTTTTT.

The chain is built from TRBV2 and TRBJ1-5, with 7 bases matching TRBD1. Germline-derived CDR1 and CDR2 are SNHLY and FYNNEI. This CDR3 is built from 15 residues. The J segment lost 11 bases and the V segment lost 6 bases, leaving 16 bases of the junction unmatched. DNA of the CDR3: TGTGCCAGCAGGGCGCAGGGGGGCTGGAGCAGCACCCAGCATTTT. It specifies CASRAQGGWSSTQHF. Combining the CDR3 with reference TRBV2 and TRBJ1-5 gives the whole variable domain EPEVTQTPSHQVTQMGQEVILRCVPISNHLYFYWYRQILGQKVEFLVSFYNNEISEKSEIFDDQFSVERPDGSNFTLKIRSTKLEDSAMYFCASRAQGGWSSTQHFGDGTRLSIL.

The chain uses TRBV7-3 and TRBJ2-7, with D maybe TRBD2 (5 bases). Germline V gene data show CDR1 as SGHTA and CDR2 as FQGTGA. V lost 6 bases and J 3 bases, leaving 9 bases between the germline ends. This CDR3 spans 12 amino acids. The CDR3 bases are TGTGCCAGCAGTCCGGACTTCTACGAGCAGTACTTC. Its protein product is CASSPDFYEQYF.

The chain carries TRBV11-2 and TRBJ2-7, with a weak D call TRBD1 (6 bases). There are 12 residues in the CDR3. The germline V gene has CDR1 SGHAT and CDR2 FQNNGV. The ends were cut back, 5 bases at V and 3 bases at J, with 8 bases in the middle. This CDR3 is CASSVTGYEQYF. The CDR3 DNA is TGTGCCAGCAGCGTGACAGGCTACGAGCAGTACTTC.

The genes are TRBV6-1 and TRBJ2-7; 7 bases match TRBD2. The CDR3 runs 12 residues. The V gene's germline CDR1 is MNHNS and CDR2 SASEGT. Trimming at V came to 6 bases and at J to 9 bases, leaving 8 bases not matched to a gene. The CDR3 nucleotides read TGTGCCAGCAGAGCCCTCGGGAGGAGGCAGTACTTC. Protein product: CASRALGRRQYF.

This chain uses TRBV7-2 with TRBJ2-7, with 7 bases aligning to TRBD1. Germline CDR1 is SGHTA and CDR2 is FQGNSA. The CDR3 has 14 amino acids. With V trimmed by 5 bases and J by 4 bases, 8 bases remained unmatched. Here the CDR3 reads CASSLKTGTYEQYF. CDR3 bases: TGTGCCAGCAGCCTAAAGACAGGGACGTACGAGCAGTACTTC.

This chain uses TRBV5-1 with TRBJ2-5; 7 nucleotides agree with TRBD1. Germline V gives CDR1 SGHRS, CDR2 YFSETQ. The CDR3 consists of 15 residues. The V and J ends lost 4 bases and 5 bases, in that order; junction bases with no gene match: 11. CDR3 DNA sequence: TGCGCCAGCAGCACCCGACAGGGTTCGTTTGAGACCCAGTACTTC. This sequence encodes CASSTRQGSFETQYF.

This clone appeared once. The chain employs TRBV19 and TRBJ2-7; 14 bases are shared with TRBD2. With V trimmed by 7 bases and J by 2 bases, 16 bases remained unmatched. Germline CDR1 reads LNHDA; CDR2 reads SQIVND (reference sequence). CDR3 length: 19 residues. The CDR3 DNA follows: TGTGCCAGTACCCGGCGGCCTCCCGGGACTAGCGGGGGACCCTACGAGCAGTACTTC. Encoded protein: CASTRRPPGTSGGPYEQYF.

This clone was counted once. J is TRBJ1-1 and V is TRBV5-1; D possibly corresponds to TRBD1 (6 bases). The CDR3 covers 15 residues. Germline V gene data show CDR1 as SGHRS and CDR2 as YFSETQ. The germline V and J ends were trimmed by 3 bases and 1 base, with 13 bases remaining between them. CDR3 region: CASSSPTGGNTEAFF. The CDR3 DNA reads TGCGCCAGCAGCTCGCCGACAGGTGGGAACACTGAAGCTTTCTTT.

The chain combines TRBV9 with TRBJ2-5, with 9 positions matching TRBD1. Trimming at V came to 0 bases and at J to 3 bases, leaving 12 bases not matched to a gene. Germline CDR1 and CDR2: SGDLS and YYNGEE. This CDR3 is 18 amino acids long. The CDR3 reads CASSVEIRDRVGEETQYF. CDR3 DNA sequence: TGTGCCAGCAGCGTAGAGATAAGGGACAGGGTGGGGGAAGAGACCCAGTACTTC. The variable domain in full, with the rest retrieved from reference TRBV9 and TRBJ2-5, is DSGVTQTPKHLITATGQRVTLRCSPRSGDLSVYWYQQSLDQGLQFLIQYYNGEERAKGNILERFSAQQFPDLHSELNLSSLELGDSALYFCASSVEIRDRVGEETQYFGPGTRLLVL.

The chain joins TRBV7-8 to TRBJ1-6, with D possibly matching TRBD1 (5 bases). There are 16 residues in the CDR3. V lost 5 bases to trimming and J lost 3 bases, with 14 bases between them. Germline assignment: CDR1 SGHVS and CDR2 FQNEAQ. CDR3 amino acids: CASSPRDGIYNSPLHF. CDR3 DNA: TGTGCCAGCAGCCCAAGGGACGGAATCTATAATTCACCCCTCCACTTT. The variable domain in full, completed from reference TRBV7-8 and TRBJ1-6, reads GAGVSQSPRYKVAKRGQDVALRCDPISGHVSLFWYQQALGQGPEFLTYFQNEAQLDKSGLPSDRFFAERPEGSVSTLKIQRTQQEDSAVYLCASSPRDGIYNSPLHFGNGTRLTVT.

J is TRBJ2-7 and V is TRBV28; tentative D call: TRBD2 (6 bases). The CDR3 sequence is 14 residues long. Per germline, CDR1 MDHEN and CDR2 SYDVKM. Trimming left V 3 bases short and J 4 bases short, with 13 bases between. The CDR3, as DNA: TGTGCCAGCAGTTTGGAGGGCCGGGGGTACGAGCAGTACTTC. This translates into CASSLEGRGYEQYF.

This clone occurred once. The rearrangement joins TRBV28 to TRBJ1-6; maybe TRBD1 (5 bases). The CDR3 covers 14 residues. CDR1 is MDHEN, CDR2 SYDVKM, per germline. V lost 2 bases to trimming and J lost 6 bases, with 8 bases between them. CDR3 amino acids: CASSLRRANSPLHF. CDR3 in DNA: TGTGCCAGCAGTTTACGCAGGGCTAATTCACCCCTCCACTTT.

This rearrangement joins TRBV7-2 to TRBJ2-7, with 7 bases matching TRBD1. The junction had 1 base not matched to a gene; V was cut back by 1 base and J by 4 bases. The germline gives CDR1 SGHTA, CDR2 FQGNSA. CDR3 size: 13 residues. The CDR3 DNA reads TGTGCCAGCAGCTTAGACAGGGGTTACGAGCAGTACTTC. This codes for CASSLDRGYEQYF.

Only one count was recorded for this clone. The chain carries TRBV9 and TRBJ2-1; a weak D match, TRBD2 (5 bases). Trimming shortened V by 0 bases and J by 10 bases, and 20 bases separated the two germline ends. This CDR3 contains 16 residues. Per the germline V gene, CDR1 is SGDLS and CDR2 is YYNGEE. This chain's CDR3 is CASSVGGLAGAAEQFF. As DNA, the CDR3 is TGTGCCAGCAGCGTAGGAGGGCTAGCAGGAGCGGCGGAGCAGTTCTTC.

The chain recombines TRBV7-2 with TRBJ1-2; TRBD1 matches at 7 bases. With V trimmed by 2 bases and J by 4 bases, 4 bases remained unmatched. Germline V lookup: CDR1 SGHTA, CDR2 FQGNSA. This CDR3 contains 14 residues. This CDR3 reads CASSLTGDLYGYTF. The CDR3 region has the DNA TGTGCCAGCAGCTTAACAGGGGATCTCTATGGCTACACCTTC.